The subject of this entry is one TCR beta chain. This clone was seen only a few times. Its specific antigen is unknown. Per-base qualities were not stored, and no clone one base away is much larger. To sequence the TCRbeta CDR3 region, genomic DNA was isolated from the sorted cells. TCRbeta CDR3 regions were sequenced using the immunoSEQ Assay. The table comes from immuneACCESS by way of TCRdb, which keeps in-frame sequences with V and J called. Part of the clones is missing from these tables; in studies checked, under half for an unresolved V gene and the rest for unknown reasons. This sample holds about 55,000 clones; roughly 82% were observed only once. The ten largest clonotypes hold about 6% of the sample. Trimming takes 0 bases from V and 5 bases from J, and the germline ends sit 11 bases apart. Taken from cysteine to phenylalanine, the CDR3 has 14 residues. Of the read, only the CDR3 DNA is kept; its 42 bases are in frame from base 1. In the germline V gene (reference sequence), CDR1 corresponds to SGHNT and CDR2 to YYREEE.

The trial excluded patients who had a history of autoimmune disease or were on systemic immunosuppression. Peripheral blood for TCR sequencing was collected from all dose cohorts at baseline, on cycle 4 day 1, and on cycle 7 day 1. The samples were drawn from a first-in-human, open-label, multicenter phase I dose-escalation trial of ivuxolimab. Adults with locally advanced or metastatic melanoma, renal cell carcinoma, hepatocellular carcinoma or head and neck squamous cell carcinoma were enrolled in the trial. CD4+ and CD8+ T cells were sorted separately from peripheral blood before TCR sequencing. This record comes from a study of OX40 agonist ivuxolimab in advanced cancers. Context from the whole study: Ivuxolimab was an agonistic, fully human IgG2 monoclonal antibody directed against OX40 (CD134), a costimulatory receptor. Intravenous ivuxolimab was administered to patients every 2 weeks at six dose levels: 0.01, 0.1, 0.3, 1.5, 3 and 10 mg/kg. Of the approximately 54 dose-escalation patients, hepatocellular carcinoma was present in some 19, melanoma in roughly 15, renal cell carcinoma in 9 and head and neck cancer in 9. A male proportion of approximately 83% and a mean age of approximately 58 years, ranging from roughly 23 to 80, were recorded for the dose-escalation cohort. Prior anti-PD-1, anti-PD-L1 or anti-CTLA-4 therapy was permitted, and about two fifths of dose-escalation patients had received checkpoint inhibitors. Partial responses were achieved by three dose-escalation patients, of whom one had hepatocellular carcinoma and two had cutaneous melanoma. Peripheral TCRbeta sequencing aimed to test whether ivuxolimab altered TCR sequence diversity and caused clonal T-cell expansion. The paper describes the monotherapy dose-escalation part (N of about 55 patients) of the phase I trial of ivuxolimab. Broader findings and caveats from the paper: The antigen specificity of the peripheral T cells that underwent clonal expansion was not determined. In the 0.1-3.0 mg/kg groups, partial responders were among the patients with the lowest normalized peripheral clonal expansion, particularly in CD8+ T cells. At doses of 0.1 to 3.0 mg/kg, clonal expansion of both CD4+ and CD8+ blood T cells was observed from baseline to week 6. After ivuxolimab, CD8+ T cells had more expanded clones than CD4+ T cells on average. Low levels of normalized T-cell clonal expansion were also seen in some patients who did not respond.

The chain uses TRBV5-4 and TRBJ2-5, with a weak D call of TRBD2 (6 bases match). The source was CD4+ or CD8+ T cells sorted from blood, collected in a trial of the OX40 agonist ivuxolimab. The clonotype comes from an adult with an advanced solid tumor such as melanoma, head and neck, liver or kidney cancer. The CDR3 is CASSLGRGYETQYF. The bases read TGTGCCAGCAGCTTGGGCCGGGGGTACGAGACCCAGTACTTC.